This T cell receptor (beta chain) originates from a study of T cell repertoires in cytomegalovirus infection. Findings and limits, study-wide: The cumulative frequency of public TCR beta families distinguished individuals who carried CMV together with the relevant HLA.

On this clonotype itself: The antigen remains undetermined.

TCRdb called the reads again in MiXCR, with one record for every CDR3 protein. The sample shows about 600,000 distinct CDR3 sequences, roughly 24% of them seen only once. Germline V gene sequence: CDR1 MNHEY, CDR2 SMNVEV (reference sequence). This CDR3 comprises 14 residues. Losses at the gene ends were 3 bases for V and 8 bases for J; bases not matched to a gene: 7. Sequenced sample: CD8+ T cells from PBMCs. The chain couples TRBV27 to TRBJ2-1, with 7 bases fitting TRBD2. The clonotype comes from a human donor in good health (CMV status not recorded). Some clones in this sample may be carry-over from other donors' samples. The DNA of the CDR3 is TGTGCCAGCAGTTTGGTCGGGGGGAGCCATGAGCAGTTCTTC. Its protein is CASSLVGGSHEQFF.